The 12 T cell receptor beta chains below were found in one sample sequenced in a study of control samples from healthy donors and cancer patients. Generated by immunoSEQ multiplex PCR, the TCRdb table keeps only in-frame clones and is missing some. The table records tens of thousands of clones, about 95% of them present only once. The sequenced sample was blood. The receptors come from a woman in her 30s in good health.

V usage is TRBV6-5 and J usage is TRBJ1-2; D remains unclear. Germline CDR1 reads MNHEY; CDR2 reads SVGAGI. The CDR3 loop spans 15 amino acids. V dropped 7 bases and J dropped 4 bases, with 19 bases sitting between them. The CDR3 protein is CASTPPNGEIYGYTF. DNA for the CDR3: TGTGCCAGCACCCCCCCTAACGGGGAAATCTATGGCTACACCTTC.

The chain recombines TRBV5-1 with TRBJ1-5; D is unclear. Germline V lookup: CDR1 SGHRS, CDR2 YFSETQ. The CDR3 totals 15 residues. V lost 1 base and J lost 4, with 12 bases in between. The CDR3 DNA follows: TGCGCCAGCAGCTTGTCCGGGGAAGGGAATCAGCCCCAGCATTTT. It is translated as CASSLSGEGNQPQHF.

The J gene is TRBJ1-3, the V gene TRBV5-1, with D unresolved. CDR3 size: 14 residues. The V end lost 4 bases, the J end lost 1 base, and 9 bases lay between the germline ends. Germline CDR1 is SGHRS and CDR2 is YFSETQ. CDR3 sequence: CASSPGQSGNTIYF. As DNA, the CDR3 is TGCGCCAGCAGCCCGGGTCAGTCTGGAAACACCATATATTTT.

This chain connects TRBV5-6 to TRBJ2-5; D is unclear. The CDR3 extends over 13 amino acids. V was pared by 6 bases and J by 1 base, with 10 bases between. Germline V gene sequence: CDR1 SGHDT, CDR2 YYEEEE. CDR3 sequence reads: CASTGFFQETQYF. The CDR3 bases are TGTGCCAGCACCGGGTTCTTCCAAGAGACCCAGTACTTC.

The J gene is TRBJ1-5, the V gene TRBV27; D unresolved. The CDR3 is 13 amino acids. Trimming left V 3 bases short and J 4 bases short, with 7 bases between. In germline, CDR1 is MNHEY, CDR2 SMNVEV (reference sequence). CDR3: CASSFRGNQPQHF. CDR3 nucleotides: TGTGCCAGCAGTTTCAGAGGGAATCAGCCCCAGCATTTT.

The rearrangement links TRBV5-1 to TRBJ1-3, with D uncertain. There are 16 residues in the CDR3. Deletions cut 0 bases from V and 1 base from J, with 11 bases between. CDR1 and CDR2 from the germline V gene are SGHRS and YFSETQ. CDR3 loop: CASSLEAVGSGNTIYF. CDR3 nucleotides: TGCGCCAGCAGCTTGGAAGCGGTGGGTTCTGGAAACACCATATATTTT. Full variable domain (rest looked up from reference TRBV5-1 and TRBJ1-3): KAGVTQTPRYLIKTRGQQVTLSCSPISGHRSVSWYQQTPGQGLQFLFEYFSETQRNKGNFPGRFSGRQFSNSRSEMNVSTLELGDSALYLCASSLEAVGSGNTIYFGEGSWLTVV.

The chain carries TRBV10-3 and TRBJ2-2; no clear D gene. This CDR3 spans 12 amino acids. V lost 3 bases and J lost 2, with 1 base in between. Germline V gives CDR1 ENHRY, CDR2 SYGVKD. In DNA, the CDR3 is TGTGCCATCAGTGATAACACCGGGGAGCTGTTTTTT. Protein sequence: CAISDNTGELFF.

CDR3: CASSGRGNTIYF. For the CDR3, the DNA is TGTGCCAGTAGTGGCCGGGGAAACACCATATATTTT. The chain couples TRBV19 to TRBJ1-3; D is uncertain. Germline CDR1 and CDR2: LNHDA and SQIVND (reference sequence). This CDR3 has 12 residues. Trimming removed 5 bases from V and 4 bases from J, with 6 bases in between. Full variable domain (missing parts from reference TRBV19 and TRBJ1-3): DGGITQSPKYLFRKEGQNVTLSCEQNLNHDAMYWYRQDPGQGLRLIYYSQIVNDFQKGDIAEGYSVSREKKESFPLTVTSAQKNPTAFYLCASSGRGNTIYFGEGSWLTVV.

This rearrangement joins TRBV7-9 to TRBJ1-1, with 8 bases that match TRBD1. This CDR3 comprises 15 residues. V dropped 3 bases and J dropped 1; count of bases not matched to a gene: 4. Per the germline V gene, CDR1 is SEHNR and CDR2 is FQNEAQ (reference sequence). The CDR3 nucleotides read TGTGCCAGCAGCTTCAGAGGACAGGGGAACACTGAAGCTTTCTTT. This sequence encodes CASSFRGQGNTEAFF.

The genes are TRBV5-8 and TRBJ1-5, with no clear D. V lost 3 bases and J 7 bases, leaving 5 bases between the germline ends. In germline, CDR1 is SGHTS, CDR2 YDEGEE. The CDR3 is 11 amino acids. CDR3 sequence: CASSYGQPQHF. For the CDR3, the DNA is TGTGCCAGCAGCTACGGACAGCCCCAGCATTTT. The full variable domain, with the rest looked up from reference TRBV5-8 and TRBJ1-5, is EAGVTQSPTHLIKTRGQQATLRCSPISGHTSVYWYQQALGLGLQFLLWYDEGEERNRGNFPPRFSGRQFPNYSSELNVNALELEDSALYLCASSYGQPQHFGDGTRLSIL.

A single count supports this clone. The chain carries TRBV5-5 and TRBJ2-2; perhaps TRBD1 as D (6 bases). The CDR3 is 16 residues long. Between the trimmed V and J ends, which lost 5 bases and 0 bases, there was a span of 14 bases. In germline, CDR1 is SGHKS, CDR2 YYEKEE (reference sequence). The chain's CDR3 is CASSVRGISNTGELFF. In DNA form, the CDR3 reads TGTGCCAGCAGTGTTAGGGGGATTTCGAACACCGGGGAGCTGTTTTTT.

V is TRBV5-1 and J is TRBJ1-2; unclear D gene. The V gene's germline CDR1 is SGHRS and CDR2 YFSETQ. This CDR3 comprises 12 residues. V was cut by 6 bases and J by 1 base, with 7 bases left in between. As DNA, the CDR3 is TGCGCCAGCACCGGGGATAACTATGGCTACACCTTC. This translates into CASTGDNYGYTF.